The present T cell receptor (beta chain) was sequenced within a study of PD-1 blockade in classical Hodgkin lymphoma. Following autologous stem cell transplantation, relapse occurred in every patient, and exposure to brentuximab vedotin varied. This clone was counted between two and nine times. The antigen is not known. Here immunoSEQ multiplex PCR was the method, and the copy in TCRdb shows in-frame clones only, minus some. This table has about 36,000 clones, more than 65% appearing once. This CDR3 is 13 amino acids long. CDR1 is ENHRY and CDR2 is SYGVKD in the germline V gene. Trimming removed 10 bases from V and 0 bases from J, with 11 bases in between. Notes on the study in general: CD4+ but not CD8+ TCR diversity rose significantly by C4D1. The baseline diversity of complete responders showed similarity to that of newly diagnosed patients.

This specimen was peripheral blood mononuclear cells (PBMCs), taken before the second cycle of nivolumab. The rearrangement links TRBV10-3 to TRBJ2-3; TRBD1 or TRBD2 may be the D gene (5 bases each). This sequence was found in a human donor with classical Hodgkin lymphoma. Here the CDR3 reads CATAGTSTDTQYF. DNA for the CDR3: TGTGCCACCGCCGGGACGAGCACAGATACGCAGTATTTT.